These T cell receptor beta chains were read from a single sample in a study of control samples from healthy donors and cancer patients. Produced via immunoSEQ multiplex PCR; TCRdb's table is partial and in-frame only. Of about 64,000 clones in the sample, roughly 90% were seen once. The sequencing sample was made of PBMCs. The origin of the receptors is a man aged 35 to 55 with colorectal cancer. Both conserved end residues are part of each CDR3. D genes are given only for firm matches. Size tells how often a clone was seen (once, few, many) or the class of an expanded clone, and some rows leave it out.

D gene,J gene,clone size,V gene,CDR3 protein,CDR3 DNA
.,TRBJ2-5,.,TRBV5-1,CASSTGTRRETQYF,TGCGCCAGCAGCACCGGGACCCGGAGGGAGACCCAGTACTTC
.,TRBJ2-3,once,TRBV29-1,CSFKRAPEQYF,TGCAGCTTCAAAAGAGCGCCGGAACAGTATTTT
TRBD2,TRBJ2-3,.,TRBV5-1,CASRTSGGRTDTQYF,TGCGCCAGCAGGACTAGCGGGGGCCGCACAGATACGCAGTATTTT
.,TRBJ1-2,.,TRBV20-1,CSASDAYGYTF,TGCAGTGCCTCGGACGCCTATGGCTACACCTTC
TRBD2,TRBJ2-1,.,TRBV5-1,CASSPGGANIEQFF,TGCGCCAGCAGCCCCGGGGGGGCGAATATTGAGCAGTTCTTC
.,TRBJ1-6,.,TRBV7-2,CASSLDGTGNSPLHF,TGTGCCAGCAGCTTAGATGGGACTGGTAATTCACCCCTCCACTTT
.,TRBJ2-5,few,TRBV7-9,CASSFSGQETQYF,TGTGCCAGCAGCTTCTCTGGACAAGAGACCCAGTACTTC
.,TRBJ1-3,.,TRBV19,CASEQGYRVGNTIYF,TGTGCCAGTGAACAAGGTTACAGGGTTGGAAACACCATATATTTT
TRBD1,TRBJ2-7,.,TRBV13,CASSTRDRYPYEQYF,TGTGCCAGCAGCACTAGGGACAGATATCCCTACGAGCAGTACTTC
.,TRBJ1-4,once,TRBV15,CATSRGWGETNEKLFF,TGTGCCACCAGCAGGGGGTGGGGCGAAACTAATGAAAAACTGTTTTTT
TRBD2,TRBJ2-2,.,TRBV3-1/TRBV3-2,CASSQGFLAGITGELFF,TGTGCCAGCAGCCAAGGTTTCCTAGCGGGGATCACCGGGGAGCTGTTTTTT
.,TRBJ2-7,once,TRBV19,CASSPFVGPGQAEQYF,TGTGCCAGTAGCCCGTTTGTAGGGCCGGGGCAAGCGGAGCAGTACTTC
TRBD1,TRBJ1-6,few,TRBV5-6,CASSLRDRGITLHF,TGTGCCAGCAGCCTCCGGGACAGGGGGATCACCCTACACTTT
.,TRBJ1-1,.,TRBV4-3,CASSRELRTEAFF,TGCGCCAGCAGCCGAGAGCTGAGGACTGAAGCTTTCTTT
TRBD2,TRBJ2-7,.,TRBV2,CASLAGGRYEQYF,TGTGCCAGTCTAGCGGGGGGGCGTTACGAGCAGTACTTC
.,TRBJ2-1,.,TRBV6-5,CASSPTAYNEQFF,TGTGCCAGCAGTCCGACAGCTTACAATGAGCAGTTCTTC
.,TRBJ2-1,.,TRBV18,CASSPPETLGSYNEQFF,TGTGCCAGCTCACCACCCGAGACTCTCGGCTCCTACAATGAGCAGTTCTTC
.,TRBJ1-2,.,TRBV9,CASSVDRGDYGYTF,TGTGCCAGCAGCGTAGATCGGGGTGACTATGGCTACACCTTC
TRBD1,TRBJ1-3,.,TRBV6-1,CASSEAGQGKYF,TGTGCCAGCAGTGAAGCTGGACAGGGGAAGTATTTT
TRBD1,TRBJ1-4,.,TRBV25-1,CASSWQGATNEKLFF,TGTGCCAGCAGTTGGCAGGGGGCGACTAATGAAAAACTGTTTTTT
.,TRBJ1-4,.,TRBV18,CASSPGGGEKLFF,TGTGCCAGCTCACCCGGTGGGGGAGAAAAACTGTTTTTT
.,TRBJ2-3,.,TRBV11-3,CASSLVGRTGTDTQYF,TGTGCCAGCAGCTTAGTCGGACGGACAGGCACAGATACGCAGTATTTT
.,TRBJ1-1,.,TRBV19,CASSSDTLREAFF,TGTGCCAGTAGTAGCGACACCCTCAGGGAGGCTTTCTTT
.,TRBJ2-1,.,TRBV14,CASSQASEANEQFF,TGTGCCAGCAGCCAAGCGTCTGAGGCGAATGAGCAGTTCTTC